The subject of this entry is one T cell receptor (beta chain). Its antigen is currently unknown. The sample comes from a study of shared clonotypes between healthy human individuals. The study's findings and limits: In the sorted subsets, rarefaction showed sequencing was incomplete despite large depth. The study found roughly 5% of naive CD4 clonotypes shared across a few donors.

Naive CD8 cells were CD45RO-negative, positively selected for CCR7, excluding terminally differentiated effector memory CD45RA+ cells. The DNA input per sorted-subset replicate PCR was 200 ng, corresponding to roughly 30,000 T cell genomes. Repertoires were generated with immunoSEQ multiplex PCR, while TCRdb's copy carries only in-frame clones and drops some. Of roughly 1,800,000 clones detected, about 95% appear once; the ten largest clones hold 1.2%. This clonotype originated in a man aged 18 to 29 in good health. The sequenced material came from naive CD8+ T cells sorted from blood.

CDR3 sequence: CASSAGARTSLGETQYF. CDR3 DNA: TGTGCCAGCAGCGCCGGGGCCAGGACTAGCTTAGGCGAGACCCAGTACTTC. This chain links TRBV9 with TRBJ2-5; 8 bases match TRBD2. This CDR3 spans 17 amino acids. Germline CDR1 is SGDLS and CDR2 is YYNGEE. Trimming took 3 bases from V and 5 from J; bases not matched to a gene: 15.